These 7 T cell receptor beta chains share one sample of origin, sequenced in a study of cytomegalovirus exposure and HLA in healthy donors. Primers included in the PCR were 60 Vbeta and 13 Jbeta primers. Clones were read by immunoSEQ multiplex PCR, and TCRdb kept only the in-frame ones, dropping some. The data show around 200,000 clones, about 77% seen once. The sample was PBMCs. The receptors stem from a man younger than 45 in good health and CMV-seropositive.

V usage is TRBV28 and J usage is TRBJ1-4; D perhaps matches TRBD1 (6 bases). Between the trimmed V and J ends, which lost 5 bases and 8 bases, there was a span of 21 bases. The length of the CDR3 is 16 residues. The germline gives CDR1 MDHEN, CDR2 SYDVKM. CDR3 region: CASSTTTGGSKEKLFF. The CDR3 DNA is TGTGCCAGCAGTACGACGACGGGGGGCTCAAAAGAAAAACTGTTTTTT.

The genes are TRBV29-1 and TRBJ1-6, with D hard to call. The germline V and J ends were trimmed by 7 bases and 7 bases, with 14 bases remaining between them. Per germline, CDR1 SQVTM and CDR2 ANQGSEA. The CDR3 is 13 residues long. The CDR3 region is CSASTTGNSPLHF. Here the CDR3 DNA reads TGCAGCGCTAGTACCACGGGGAATTCACCCCTCCACTTT.

J is TRBJ2-5 and V is TRBV30, with 8 bases identical to TRBD2. The J segment lost 4 bases and the V segment lost 1 base, leaving 8 bases of the junction unmatched. Germline CDR1 is GTSNPN and CDR2 is SVGIG (reference sequence). The CDR3 consists of 15 residues. In DNA, the CDR3 is TGTGCCTGGAGTGATGCGGGAGGAGGGCGAGAGACCCAGTACTTC. Its translation is CAWSDAGGGRETQYF.

This clone was detected once. The V gene is TRBV18, the J gene TRBJ2-1, with 7 bases fitting TRBD1. The V and J ends lost 1 base and 0 bases, in that order; junction bases with no gene match: 3. The CDR3 length is 16 residues. Germline CDR1 is KGHSH and CDR2 is LQKENI. CDR3 protein: CASSPRDRSSYNEQFF. CDR3 DNA: TGTGCCAGCTCACCACGGGACAGAAGCTCCTACAATGAGCAGTTCTTC.

This clone was counted between two and nine times. The chain carries TRBV21-1 and TRBJ1-2; TRBD1 reflects the table's D call only, with no check against the DNA. TRBV21-1 is classified as a pseudogene. This CDR3 comprises 15 residues. CDR3 loop: CASANRALAIYGYTF. CDR3 DNA: TGTGCCAGCGCCAACAGGGCCCTCGCGATCTATGGCTACACCTTC.

The CDR3 DNA reads TGTGCCAGCAGCTTGGTGGGCCTAGGACAGAGCGCCTACGAGCAGTACTTC. The encoded protein is CASSLVGLGQSAYEQYF. The chain combines TRBV5-6 with TRBJ2-7; D is perhaps TRBD1 (6 bases). The CDR3 extends over 17 amino acids. V lost 0 bases, J lost 2 bases, and 18 bases lay in between. CDR1 is SGHDT, CDR2 YYEEEE, per germline.

Only one count was recorded for this clone. The rearrangement links TRBV10-1 to TRBJ2-1, with a possible D match to TRBD2 (6 bases). The germline V and J ends were trimmed by 2 bases and 4 bases, with 15 bases remaining between them. Germline V gene sequence: CDR1 WNHNN, CDR2 SYGVQD (reference sequence). This CDR3 has 16 residues. CDR3 bases: TGCGCCAGCAGTGAGGGGGGGTGGGGGATATACAATGAGCAGTTCTTC. The encoded protein is CASSEGGWGIYNEQFF.